The entry below gives a single TCR beta chain sequence along with its context. The data were taken from a study of T cells in localized non-small cell lung cancer. Some clones are missing from TCRdb's copy, which holds only in-frame ones; the method was immunoSEQ multiplex PCR. The sample lists 70,000 to 100,000 clones; approximately 91% were seen once. The germline V and J ends were trimmed by 6 bases and 3 bases, with 9 bases remaining between them. This CDR3 is 14 amino acids long. In germline, CDR1 is MNHNY, CDR2 SVGAGI (reference sequence). The chain carries TRBV6-6 and TRBJ2-6; D is perhaps TRBD1 or TRBD2 (5 bases each). The clonotype comes from a woman aged 40-69 years with stage II squamous cell lung carcinoma. Sample: PBMCs, taken before any cancer treatment. The CDR3 DNA reads as TGTGCCAGCAGACCGAGGGGTGGGGCCAACGTCCTGACTTTC. Protein: CASRPRGGANVLTF.